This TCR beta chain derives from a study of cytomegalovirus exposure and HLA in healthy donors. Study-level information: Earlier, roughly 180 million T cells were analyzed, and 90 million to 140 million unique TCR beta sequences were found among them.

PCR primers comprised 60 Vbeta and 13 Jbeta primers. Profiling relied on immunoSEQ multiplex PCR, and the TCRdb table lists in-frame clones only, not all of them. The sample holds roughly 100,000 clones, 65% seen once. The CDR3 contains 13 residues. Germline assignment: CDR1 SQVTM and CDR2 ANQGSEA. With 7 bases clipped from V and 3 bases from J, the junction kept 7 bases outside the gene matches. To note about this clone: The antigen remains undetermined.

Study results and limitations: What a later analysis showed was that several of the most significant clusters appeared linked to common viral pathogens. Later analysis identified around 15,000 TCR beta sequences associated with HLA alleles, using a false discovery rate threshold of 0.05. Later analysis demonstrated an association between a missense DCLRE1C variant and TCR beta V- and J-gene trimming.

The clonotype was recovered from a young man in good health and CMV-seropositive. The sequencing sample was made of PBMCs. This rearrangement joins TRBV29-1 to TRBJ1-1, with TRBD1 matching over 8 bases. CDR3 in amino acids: CSASTGVYTEAFF. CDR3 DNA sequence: TGCAGCGCTTCGACAGGGGTTTACACTGAAGCTTTCTTT.